This passage covers 30 T cell receptor beta chains from one sample sequenced in a study of T cell changes during pregnancy in multiple sclerosis. Measured with immunoSEQ multiplex PCR; TCRdb has only the in-frame clones, and not every one. The data contain approximately 100,000 clones, around 93% of them singletons. The sample in question was peripheral blood, obtained before pregnancy. The receptors were sampled from a female donor with multiple sclerosis, enrolled in a pregnancy study.

The chain is built from TRBV6-1 and TRBJ2-2, with D unresolved. Germline lookup yields CDR1 MNHNS and CDR2 SASEGT. V dropped 7 bases and J dropped 7 bases, with 16 bases sitting between them. The CDR3 runs to 14 residues. The CDR3, as DNA: TGTGCCAGCACCCCATGGGCCGCCAGCGGGGAGCTGTTTTTT. The encoded protein is CASTPWAASGELFF.

The chain recombines TRBV2 with TRBJ2-3; a weak D match, TRBD1 (6 bases). Germline V gene data show CDR1 as SNHLY and CDR2 as FYNNEI. The CDR3 extends over 15 amino acids. V lost 6 bases to trimming and J lost 4 bases, with 17 bases between them. CDR3 protein: CASSPSGVGADTQYF. The CDR3 nucleotides are TGTGCCAGCAGCCCCTCAGGGGTGGGAGCAGATACGCAGTATTTT.

CDR3 coding DNA: TGTGCCAGTAGGGAGGACAGAGGGAACACTGAAGCTTTCTTT. It is translated as CASREDRGNTEAFF. The chain has TRBV19 and TRBJ1-1; possible D gene TRBD1, 6 bases. The CDR3 loop spans 14 amino acids. Germline CDR1 reads LNHDA; CDR2 reads SQIVND (reference sequence). The V and J ends lost 6 bases and 1 base respectively, with 12 bases between them.

The chain employs TRBV6-1 and TRBJ2-7; 7 bases fit TRBD2. Per the germline V gene, CDR1 is MNHNS and CDR2 is SASEGT. The V segment lost 7 bases and the J segment 2 bases; nucleotides outside the gene matches: 5. The CDR3 is 13 amino acids. CDR3 sequence (DNA): TGTGCCAGCAAGGCTAGCGGTACCTACGAGCAGTACTTC. It translates to CASKASGTYEQYF.

This clone has just a few counts. This sequence joins TRBV7-7 and TRBJ2-2; D is unresolved. Trimming took off 1 base at V and 1 base at J, with 4 bases between the two ends. This CDR3 contains 14 residues. Looked up from germline, CDR1 is SSHAT and CDR2 is FNYEAQ (reference sequence). CDR3 protein: CASSLGGNTGELFF. In DNA form, the CDR3 reads TGTGCCAGCAGCTTAGGCGGGAACACCGGGGAGCTGTTTTTT.

The chain recombines TRBV5-6 with TRBJ1-1; weak D call: TRBD1 (6 bases). The CDR3 totals 14 residues. Germline loops: CDR1 SGHDT, CDR2 YYEEEE. Trimming cost V 0 bases and J 3 bases, with 9 bases left between them. CDR3 nucleotide sequence: TGTGCCAGCAGCTTGGTACAGGGTTACACTGAAGCTTTCTTT. It codes for CASSLVQGYTEAFF.

J is TRBJ2-7 and V is TRBV29-1; TRBD2 might be the D (6 bases). The CDR3 loop spans 13 amino acids. The V end was cut by 3 bases, the J end by 1 base, with 10 bases between. CDR1 SQVTM and CDR2 ANQGSEA come from the germline V gene. CDR3 nucleotides: TGCAGCGTTGACATTGGGGGGTCCTACGAGCAGTACTTC. Translating it yields CSVDIGGSYEQYF.

V usage is TRBV30 and J usage is TRBJ1-6, with a weak D call TRBD1 (5 bases). The germline gives CDR1 GTSNPN, CDR2 SVGIG (reference sequence). V gave up 0 bases and J gave up 9 bases, with 15 bases separating them. The CDR3 length is 15 residues. DNA for the CDR3: TGTGCCTGGAGTGTACAGGTGTCCTTGGTTTCACCCCTCCACTTT. This translates into CAWSVQVSLVSPLHF.

The genes are TRBV27 and TRBJ2-1; the D is unclear. Between the trimmed V and J ends, which lost 4 bases and 5 bases, there was a span of 12 bases. Per germline, CDR1 MNHEY and CDR2 SMNVEV (reference sequence). There are 14 residues in the CDR3. Here the CDR3 reads CASSSPSAHNEQFF. CDR3 sequence (DNA): TGTGCCAGCAGTTCACCAAGCGCGCACAATGAGCAGTTCTTC.

This rearrangement joins TRBV30 to TRBJ2-7, with 10 bases matching TRBD1. Germline V CDR1 and CDR2: GTSNPN, SVGIG (reference sequence). This CDR3 spans 14 amino acids. With 5 bases clipped from V and 5 bases from J, the junction kept 9 bases outside the gene matches. CDR3 in DNA: TGTGCCTGGGCCCGGGACAGGGGAACTCACGAGCAGTACTTC. Amino acids: CAWARDRGTHEQYF.

This sequence joins TRBV5-6 and TRBJ2-2; TRBD1 matches at 9 bases. With 4 bases clipped from V and 0 bases from J, the junction kept 4 bases outside the gene matches. From germline, CDR1 is SGHDT and CDR2 YYEEEE. This CDR3 has 16 amino acids. In DNA, the CDR3 is TGTGCCAGCAGCCCCCGGGACAGGGCGAACACCGGGGAGCTGTTTTTT. It yields the protein CASSPRDRANTGELFF.

The chain is built from TRBV20-1 and TRBJ2-7; D remains ambiguous. V lost 1 base and J lost 6, with 7 bases in between. The CDR3 has 11 amino acids. Germline CDR1 DFQATT, CDR2 SNEGSKA (reference sequence). The CDR3 coding sequence is TGCAGTGCTAGAGCGGGTGGCGAGCAGTACTTC. Amino acids: CSARAGGEQYF.

This chain links TRBV2 with TRBJ1-2; tentatively, D is TRBD1 (6 bases). The CDR3 loop spans 14 amino acids. The germline V gene encodes CDR1 SNHLY and CDR2 FYNNEI. Trimming removed 11 bases from V and 1 base from J, with 17 bases in between. The chain's CDR3 is CACFTAGVNYGYTF. The CDR3 bases are TGTGCCTGTTTTACGGCAGGGGTTAACTATGGCTACACCTTC.

V and J are TRBV5-1 and TRBJ2-3; 8 bases line up with TRBD2. CDR1 and CDR2 from the germline V gene are SGHRS and YFSETQ. V shed 1 base and J 6 bases; nucleotides not matched to a gene: 10. The CDR3 loop spans 16 amino acids. The CDR3 DNA sequence: TGCGCCAGCAGCTTGAGCGGCGGGAGGTTGGGGGATACGCAGTATTTT. Protein product: CASSLSGGRLGDTQYF.

The rearrangement joins TRBV6-5 to TRBJ2-2; 9 bases are a match to TRBD2. The CDR3 has 14 residues. The germline V gene has CDR1 MNHEY and CDR2 SVGAGI. J lost 5 bases, V lost 9 bases, and 7 bases had no gene match. The CDR3 nucleotides read TGTGCCAGTTATAGCGGGAGCCGTACCGGGGAGCTGTTTTTT. Amino acid sequence: CASYSGSRTGELFF.

The V call is TRBV9, the J call TRBJ2-7; D is perhaps TRBD1 (5 bases). Trimming removed 0 bases from V and 4 bases from J, with 11 bases in between. The CDR3 runs 14 residues. CDR1 is SGDLS and CDR2 is YYNGEE in the germline V gene. The CDR3, as DNA: TGTGCCAGCAGCGTAGGGGCAGGGAATTACGAGCAGTACTTC. Translating gives CASSVGAGNYEQYF.

This clone was recorded once. V usage is TRBV29-1 and J usage is TRBJ2-7; 8 bases map to TRBD1. Unmatched junction bases numbered 5, after V lost 3 bases and J lost 1 base. This CDR3 has 14 amino acids. Per the germline V gene, CDR1 is SQVTM and CDR2 is ANQGSEA. The CDR3 DNA follows: TGCAGCGTTGAGGGCACAGGGGGGTCCTACGAGCAGTACTTC. Amino acids: CSVEGTGGSYEQYF.

The chain combines TRBV19 with TRBJ1-1, with D uncertain. Looked up from germline, CDR1 is LNHDA and CDR2 is SQIVND (reference sequence). The CDR3 runs 15 residues. V was trimmed by 0 bases and J by 2 bases, leaving 10 bases between them. CDR3 DNA: TGTGCCAGTAGTATAGATCGGGCGGGAAACACTGAAGCTTTCTTT. Its translation is CASSIDRAGNTEAFF.

The chain uses TRBV6-1 and TRBJ2-1; D gene unclear. Germline-derived CDR1 and CDR2 are MNHNS and SASEGT. CDR3 size: 16 residues. Trimming took off 0 bases at V and 4 bases at J, with 13 bases between the two ends. The CDR3: CASSEALVSQYNEQFF. Here the CDR3 DNA reads TGTGCCAGCAGTGAAGCGCTAGTAAGTCAGTACAATGAGCAGTTCTTC.

The genes are TRBV2 and TRBJ1-2; a possible D gene is TRBD1 (6 bases). The V end lost 6 bases, the J end lost 4 bases, and 9 bases lay between the germline ends. Germline CDR1 SNHLY, CDR2 FYNNEI. The CDR3 contains 12 residues. CDR3 nucleotides: TGTGCCAGCAGGGACAGAGTCTATGGCTACACCTTC. This sequence encodes CASRDRVYGYTF. Full variable domain (rest looked up from reference TRBV2 and TRBJ1-2): EPEVTQTPSHQVTQMGQEVILRCVPISNHLYFYWYRQILGQKVEFLVSFYNNEISEKSEIFDDQFSVERPDGSNFTLKIRSTKLEDSAMYFCASRDRVYGYTFGSGTRLTVV.

The chain joins TRBV5-1 to TRBJ2-1; a weak D match, TRBD1 (7 bases). The germline V gene has CDR1 SGHRS and CDR2 YFSETQ. V dropped 4 bases and J dropped 6 bases, with 20 bases sitting between them. This CDR3 is 16 amino acids long. CDR3 sequence reads: CASSRTAGGNVNEQFF. DNA of the CDR3: TGCGCCAGCAGCCGTACGGCAGGGGGGAACGTCAATGAGCAGTTCTTC.

V is TRBV28 and J is TRBJ2-3; maybe TRBD1 (5 bases). CDR3 size: 14 residues. CDR1 is MDHEN and CDR2 is SYDVKM in the germline V gene. Trimming removed 2 bases from V and 3 bases from J, with 9 bases in between. CDR3 DNA sequence: TGTGCCAGCAGTTTAGGGGCCGGAACAGATACGCAGTATTTT. Translation gives CASSLGAGTDTQYF.

The genes are TRBV6-4 and TRBJ2-1, with D perhaps TRBD2 (6 bases). The CDR3 has 16 residues. V was trimmed by 6 bases and J by 0 bases, leaving 15 bases between them. The germline V gene encodes CDR1 MRHNA and CDR2 SNTAGT. CDR3 region: CASSPRGIGSYNEQFF. CDR3 DNA sequence: TGTGCCAGCAGCCCTCGGGGGATTGGCTCCTACAATGAGCAGTTCTTC.

The chain carries TRBV29-1 and TRBJ1-1, with a possible D match to TRBD1 (5 bases). The V gene lost 6 bases and the J gene lost 6 bases, with 8 bases spanning the gap. The CDR3 covers 10 residues. CDR1 is SQVTM and CDR2 is ANQGSEA in the germline V gene. The CDR3, as DNA: TGCAGCGTCCTGACAGCTGAAGCTTTCTTT. It translates to CSVLTAEAFF.

The CDR3 sequence is CASSGLRDWRGGELFF. DNA of the CDR3: TGTGCCAGCAGCGGCCTCCGGGACTGGAGGGGCGGGGAGCTGTTTTTT. This chain connects TRBV9 to TRBJ2-2; a weak D match, TRBD2 (6 bases). V lost 3 bases to trimming and J lost 7 bases, with 19 bases between them. CDR1 and CDR2 (germline): SGDLS, YYNGEE. The CDR3 length is 16 residues.

V is TRBV19 and J is TRBJ2-7; 10 bases match TRBD1. This CDR3 spans 16 amino acids. Trimming removed 1 base from V and 5 bases from J; junction bases left unmatched: 8. Germline V gives CDR1 LNHDA, CDR2 SQIVND (reference sequence). CDR3 DNA sequence: TGTGCCAGTAGTATAGGTGTGGGACAGGGGACGAACGAGCAGTACTTC. Translating it yields CASSIGVGQGTNEQYF.

The table lists this clone with a count of one. The chain links TRBV5-4 to TRBJ2-2; unclear D gene. This CDR3 spans 16 amino acids. Germline CDR1 and CDR2: SGHNT and YYREEE (reference sequence). The ends were cut back, 3 bases at V and 1 base at J, with 13 bases in the middle. The CDR3 is CASSSAGLVNTGELFF. In nucleotides, the CDR3 is TGTGCCAGCAGCTCGGCCGGCCTAGTGAACACCGGGGAGCTGTTTTTT.

The V call is TRBV19, the J call TRBJ1-5; D is possibly TRBD1 (6 bases). Germline lookup yields CDR1 LNHDA and CDR2 SQIVND (reference sequence). V was trimmed by 1 base and J by 4 bases, leaving 17 bases between them. CDR3 length: 17 amino acids. The CDR3 reads CASSIALQGIANQPQHF. As DNA, the CDR3 is TGTGCCAGTAGTATAGCCCTACAGGGTATCGCGAATCAGCCCCAGCATTTT.

This rearrangement joins TRBV4-2 to TRBJ2-1; 14 bases match TRBD2. This CDR3 is built from 16 residues. Losses at the gene ends were 0 bases for V and 7 bases for J; bases not matched to a gene: 2. Germline CDR1 is LGHNA and CDR2 is YNFKEQ. CDR3: CASSQEGTSGRNEQFF. CDR3 coding DNA: TGTGCCAGCAGCCAAGAGGGGACTAGCGGGAGAAATGAGCAGTTCTTC.

V gene TRBV28 combines with J gene TRBJ2-2; D perhaps matches TRBD1 (6 bases). Germline CDR1 is MDHEN and CDR2 is SYDVKM. V lost 1 base and J 1 base, leaving 10 bases between the germline ends. This CDR3 region has 16 residues. The CDR3 DNA reads as TGTGCCAGCAGTTTATCGGACAGACGGAACACCGGGGAGCTGTTTTTT. Its translation: CASSLSDRRNTGELFF.